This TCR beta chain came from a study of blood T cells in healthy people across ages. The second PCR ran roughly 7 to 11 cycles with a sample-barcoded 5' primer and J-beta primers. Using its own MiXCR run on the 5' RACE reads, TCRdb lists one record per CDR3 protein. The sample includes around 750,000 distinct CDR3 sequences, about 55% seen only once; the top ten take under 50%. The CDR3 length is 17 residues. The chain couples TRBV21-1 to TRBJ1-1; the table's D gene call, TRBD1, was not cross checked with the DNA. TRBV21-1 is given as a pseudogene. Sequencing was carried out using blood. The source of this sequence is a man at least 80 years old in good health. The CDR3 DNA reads TGTGCCAGCAGCAAACTACAGGGGTCCCTACCGAACACCGAAGCTTTCTTT. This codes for CASSKLQGSLPNTEAFF.